This T cell receptor (beta chain) was sequenced in a study of Ad26.COV2.S vaccination and SARS-CoV-2 variants. Study-wide points: Those who received the vaccine showed greater spike-specific TCR breadth than those given placebo.

Note on this clone: The antigen is undetermined.

Produced via immunoSEQ multiplex PCR; TCRdb's table is partial and in-frame only. The sample records about 390,000 clones, less than 90% being singletons. Treatment denoted: roughly 19 received Ad26.COV2.S at low or high dose, single or two shots; about 5 received placebo; per-sample allocation not given. Samples analyzed were those drawn on day 63 after the first vaccine or placebo injection. Boston hosted the donor, who was an adult aged 18-55 years. Unmatched junction bases numbered 5, after V lost 0 bases and J lost 7 bases. Per germline, CDR1 LGHNA and CDR2 YSLEER. The CDR3 contains 15 residues. Source: peripheral blood, taken in a trial of Ad26.COV2.S vaccine versus placebo. The chain carries TRBV4-3 and TRBJ2-1; 8 bases align to TRBD1. The source is a person aged 18-65 years who received the Ad26.COV2.S COVID-19 vaccine or a placebo. The CDR3 is CASSQEGRGRNEQFF. CDR3 sequence (DNA): TGCGCCAGCAGCCAAGAGGGCAGGGGGCGAAATGAGCAGTTCTTC.